The subject of this entry is one TCR beta chain. Between the trimmed V and J ends, which lost 2 bases and 4 bases, there was a span of 12 bases. The CDR3 contains 14 residues. Germline V gene data show CDR1 as KGHSH and CDR2 as LQKENI. Method: immunoSEQ multiplex PCR; TCRdb's copy keeps in-frame clones and lacks some. The table records about 110,000 clones, over 70% of them present only once. The sample is drawn from a study of blood T cell repertoires in COVID-19. Turning to the study itself: PBMCs, B-cell-depleted T cells, or T cells were the source of the cDNA or gDNA that made up the material.

The receptor was derived from a woman in her 50s with acute or convalescent COVID-19. This sequence joins TRBV18 and TRBJ2-7; perhaps TRBD1 as D (6 bases). The specimen sequenced was peripheral blood. The CDR3 spells CASSPLEGGYEQYF. The CDR3 region has the DNA TGTGCCAGCTCACCATTAGAAGGGGGATACGAGCAGTACTTC.